Shown below are 2 T cell receptor beta chains from a single sample sequenced in a study of lymphopenia after photon versus proton radiotherapy (dated by TCRdb to between 2018 and 2020). Libraries were constructed by the immunoSEQ multiplex PCR assay. TCRdb provides this immuneACCESS table in a form limited to in-frame rearrangements. Some clones are lacking; in checked studies, under half of them reflect an unresolved V gene, and why the rest are absent is not known. Present in this sample are approximately 25,000 clones, roughly 80% of which were seen just once. In total, the top ten clones hold 21% of the sample. This material consisted of peripheral blood, taken from a patient treated with proton-based radiotherapy. Every receptor here comes from a woman between 65 and 79 years old with pancreatic cancer.

This clone was counted a single time. The chain carries TRBV5-1 and TRBJ2-3; the match to TRBD2 covers 7 bases. J lost 0 bases, V lost 1 base, and 2 bases had no gene match. The CDR3 extends over 15 amino acids. CDR1 SGHRS and CDR2 YFSETQ come from the germline V gene. The CDR3 DNA reads TGCGCCAGCAGCTTGCCAGCGGGGAGCACAGATACGCAGTATTTT. Translating it yields CASSLPAGSTDTQYF.

The J gene is TRBJ2-3, the V gene TRBV27; 8 nucleotides match TRBD2. The CDR3 is 15 amino acids. Germline CDR1 reads MNHEY; CDR2 reads SMNVEV (reference sequence). The V segment lost 3 bases and the J segment 3 bases; nucleotides outside the gene matches: 5. In DNA form, the CDR3 reads TGTGCCAGCAGTTTCCCCGGGAGGGCGACAGATACGCAGTATTTT. The encoded protein is CASSFPGRATDTQYF.